One and the same sample provided the 14 T cell receptor beta chains below, sequenced in a study of spatial heterogeneity in lung cancer. General study results and limits: Tumor mutation count correlated with how many alpha and beta TCRs expanded intratumorally.

The antigens for these receptors are not known. TCRdb re-analysed the 5' RACE reads in MiXCR, keeping a single row per CDR3 protein. The sample has over 10,000 distinct CDR3 sequences, roughly 4.6% seen once. Described time point: sample taken at primary tumor resection. Sequenced material: lung tumor tissue, taken at surgery. The receptors here all came from a male donor with early-stage non-small cell lung cancer.

The chain joins TRBV6-1 to TRBJ1-5; D not certain. Germline CDR1 is MNHNS and CDR2 is SASEGT. Trimming took 2 bases from V and 7 from J, leaving 9 bases between them. This CDR3 region has 13 residues. This chain's CDR3 is CASSEKGRQPQHF. The DNA of the CDR3 is TGTGCCAGCAGTGAAAAGGGTCGGCAGCCCCAGCATTTT.

The V and J genes are TRBV6-2 or TRBV6-3 and TRBJ2-5; TRBD2 aligns across 9 bases. With 0 bases clipped from V and 6 bases from J, the junction kept 8 bases outside the gene matches. This CDR3 comprises 16 residues. From germline, CDR1 is MNHEY and CDR2 SVGEGT. DNA of the CDR3: TGTGCCAGCAGTTACTCCCGCGGGGGGGCCGGAAAGACCCAGTACTTC. It specifies CASSYSRGGAGKTQYF.

Concerning this clonotype itself: A read error may explain this, as a much larger clone is one base away. Likely a read error: the CDR3 ends without its conserved phenylalanine or tryptophan. The chain combines TRBV18 with TRBJ2-7; the D is unclear. V lost 3 bases to trimming and J lost 3 bases, with 12 bases between them. The CDR3 runs 14 residues. The germline V gene encodes CDR1 KGHSH and CDR2 LQKENI. CDR3: CASSPLSVSYEQYS. The CDR3 DNA is TGTGCCAGCTCACCTTTGTCGGTAAGCTACGAGCAGTACTCC.

This clonotype was seen ten or more times. This chain links TRBV20-1 with TRBJ1-1; D remains unclear. Germline loops: CDR1 DFQATT, CDR2 SNEGSKA (reference sequence). The CDR3 contains 10 residues. Trimming left V 6 bases short and J 7 bases short, with 9 bases between. CDR3 amino acids: CSALKVEAFF. CDR3 sequence (DNA): TGCAGTGCCCTCAAGGTTGAAGCTTTCTTT.

This clonotype was picked up a small number of times. The chain couples TRBV12-3 or TRBV12-4 to TRBJ1-6; 7 nucleotides match TRBD1. V shed 2 bases and J 9 bases; nucleotides not matched to a gene: 7. The CDR3 covers 15 residues. The CDR3 loop is CASSLKQQGTSPLHF. The CDR3 DNA sequence: TGTGCCAGCAGTTTAAAACAACAGGGGACTTCACCCCTCCACTTT.

The chain combines TRBV13 with TRBJ2-3, with D possibly being TRBD2 (6 bases). The V end lost 5 bases, the J end lost 1 base, and 19 bases lay between the germline ends. The germline gives CDR1 PRHDT, CDR2 FYEKMQ (reference sequence). The length of the CDR3 is 17 residues. The CDR3 sequence: CASSPPSGSGGTDTQYF. CDR3 nucleotides: TGTGCCAGCAGCCCCCCGAGCGGGTCCGGTGGCACAGATACGCAGTATTTT. Based on the CDR3 plus reference TRBV13 and TRBJ2-3, the full variable domain is AAGVIQSPRHLIKEKRETATLKCYPIPRHDTVYWYQQGPGQDPQFLISFYEKMQSDKGSIPDRFSAQQFSDYHSELNMSSLELGDSALYFCASSPPSGSGGTDTQYFGPGTRLTVL.

Many counts were recorded for this clonotype. The V gene is TRBV6-5, the J gene TRBJ1-2, with D possibly TRBD1 on 6 matching bases. CDR1 and CDR2 (germline): MNHEY, SVGAGI. Trimming pared 9 bases from V and 0 bases from J, leaving 20 bases between. The CDR3 length is 16 residues. CDR3: CASKGGARYSNYGYTF. CDR3 sequence (DNA): TGTGCCAGTAAGGGGGGGGCCCGATATTCTAACTATGGCTACACCTTC.

In this sample, this clonotype is medium-sized. The chain joins TRBV6-5 to TRBJ2-1; possible D gene TRBD1, 6 bases. The germline CDR1 and CDR2 sequences are MNHEY and SVGAGI. The CDR3 length is 11 residues. The ends were cut back, 5 bases at V and 11 bases at J, with 10 bases in the middle. This CDR3 reads CASSGGSQQFF. The CDR3 nucleotides are TGTGCCAGCAGTGGGGGCAGCCAGCAGTTCTTC.

This clonotype was counted at least ten times. This chain connects TRBV3-1 to TRBJ2-1; D perhaps matches TRBD2 (6 bases). The CDR3 runs to 21 residues. Germline V gives CDR1 LGHDT, CDR2 YNNKEL (reference sequence). Trimming removed 0 bases from V and 8 bases from J, with 32 bases in between. The CDR3 here is CASSQESSGGILLAPIYEQFF. DNA of the CDR3: TGTGCCAGCAGCCAAGAATCGAGTGGGGGGATATTGCTAGCACCTATCTATGAGCAGTTCTTC.

At least ten counts were recorded for this clonotype. This rearrangement joins TRBV28 to TRBJ2-7; tentatively, D is TRBD1 (6 bases). The CDR3 runs to 14 residues. V lost 2 bases and J lost 2, with 10 bases in between. The germline V gene has CDR1 MDHEN and CDR2 SYDVKM. The CDR3 DNA reads TGTGCCAGCAGTTTACCAGGACAGCCCTACGAGCAGTACTTC. Protein: CASSLPGQPYEQYF.

This clonotype occurred many times. The rearrangement links TRBV5-4 to TRBJ2-5; TRBD1 might be the D (7 bases). Per the germline V gene, CDR1 is SGHNT and CDR2 is YYREEE (reference sequence). V lost 4 bases, J lost 1 base, and 17 bases lay in between. The CDR3 spans 16 residues. CDR3 residues: CASSRGTARAQETQYF. The CDR3 coding sequence is TGTGCCAGCAGCCGCGGGACAGCTAGAGCCCAAGAGACCCAGTACTTC.

This clonotype was seen ten or more times. This chain joins TRBV20-1 and TRBJ2-7; D gene ambiguous. CDR1 is DFQATT, CDR2 SNEGSKA, per germline (reference sequence). V lost 6 bases and J 2 bases, leaving 11 bases between the germline ends. The CDR3 consists of 12 residues. The CDR3 DNA follows: TGCAGTGCCTCGACATTGACCTACGAGCAGTACTTC. It translates to CSASTLTYEQYF.

This clonotype was recorded many times. The chain joins TRBV14 to TRBJ1-2; no definite D call. The CDR3 has 13 residues. CDR1 and CDR2 from the germline V gene are SGHDN and FVKESK. V was clipped by 0 bases and J by 7 bases, with 9 bases between them. This CDR3 reads CASSQDEVAGYTF. The DNA of the CDR3 is TGTGCCAGCAGCCAAGATGAGGTCGCTGGCTACACCTTC.

Ten or more counts support this clonotype. The rearrangement joins TRBV5-1 to TRBJ2-7, with D perhaps assigned TRBD1 or TRBD2 (5 bases each). The CDR3 consists of 15 residues. The V end lost 5 bases, the J end lost 2 bases, and 17 bases lay between the germline ends. Germline CDR1 and CDR2: SGHRS and YFSETQ. The CDR3 sequence: CASRFLWDGPYEQYF. In DNA, the CDR3 is TGCGCCAGCAGATTCCTTTGGGACGGTCCCTACGAGCAGTACTTC.